The present T cell receptor beta chain was sequenced within a study of T cell responses to AZD1222 COVID-19 vaccine. Findings and limits, study-wide: The donors showed a predominance of white British ancestry and of females, with possible underestimation of clonal diversity.

On this clone: Antigen: not known.

This CDR3 has 17 residues. The V gene's germline CDR1 is MGHRA and CDR2 YSYEKL. Trimming at V came to 0 bases and at J to 7 bases, leaving 13 bases not matched to a gene. TCRdb keeps only in-frame clones here, not all; method: immunoSEQ multiplex PCR. The data show roughly 100,000 clones, approximately 84% seen once. The chain links TRBV4-1 to TRBJ2-3; 7 bases are shared with TRBD1. The sample here was peripheral blood, taken 28 days after the second AZD1222 dose. The TCR was taken from an adult who received the AZD1222 COVID-19 vaccine. The CDR3 loop reads CASSQDTGRGLVNTQYF. The CDR3 DNA reads as TGCGCCAGCAGCCAAGATACAGGCAGGGGGTTGGTAAATACGCAGTATTTT.